The entry that follows covers one T cell receptor beta chain sequence. Its recognized antigen is unknown. No much larger clonotype is one base removed from it; base qualities were not supplied. This sample is drawn from a study of regulatory T cells in long-lasting Graves disease (dated by TCRdb to 2020 to 2022). Describing the broader study: Patients with newly diagnosed Graves' disease had been on antithyroid drugs for under 3 months. Patients with persistent Graves' disease were compared with patients with newly diagnosed Graves' disease using TCR sequencing and RNA sequencing of peripheral blood. The study was registered as a clinical trial and conducted in China. A total of roughly 35 samples underwent TCR sequencing: about 13 from persistent and some 20 from newly diagnosed Graves' disease patients. General findings and caveats noted by the study authors: Only the TCR beta chain was sequenced and analyzed. Lower TCR Shannon entropy and fewer highly expanded clones were observed in persistent Graves' disease patients than in newly diagnosed patients, which suggested clonal expansion. Peripheral blood alone was examined, since thyroid tissue, which constituted the primary lesion, could not be accessed. Persistent disease showed preferential use of TRBV28, TRBJ1-2 and TRBJ2-5, whereas newly diagnosed disease favored TRBV20-1 and TRBJ2-1. More public clonotypes were shared among persistent patients (over 2,500) than among newly diagnosed patients (under 1,000). As a limitation, the authors acknowledged that the small sample size may reduce accuracy.

Library preparation was by multiplex PCR. Sequencing was performed on an Illumina HiSeq 4000. CDR3 regions were amplified by Arm-PCR with iRepertoire HTBI primers to construct TCR beta libraries. Gel purification was performed on PCR products prior to sequencing. The authors' pipeline ran thus. Across samples, about 63 TRBV and 15 or so TRBJ segments were identified and used for gene usage analysis of CDR3 amino acid clonotypes. COPE and FqMerger were used to merge filtered high-quality paired reads into contigs. BLAST was used to align contigs to the IMGT TRBV, TRBD and TRBJ reference genes, and CDR3 was defined following IMGT. Highly expanded clones were defined as clonotypes with a frequency above 0.1%. Shannon entropy served as the measure of repertoire diversity, while the Gini coefficient captured V-J evenness. A clonotype found in more than one individual was treated as public. Using fastp trimming at Q25 and MiXCR clonotype assembly, TCRdb reanalyzed the public sequencing data and kept in-frame beta chains. Duplicate CDR3 protein sequences are folded into a single record with the most common DNA and genes. It is TCRdb's table, rather than the study itself, that gives the V and J calls and clone size. In all, the sample holds approximately 490,000 distinct CDR3 sequences, and 16% of those were seen once. 9% to 15% of the sample goes to the ten largest clones.

The germline ends are 17 bases apart after V is trimmed by 5 bases and J by 3 bases. The germline V gene (reference sequence) specifies DFQATT as CDR1 and SNEGSKA as CDR2. Inclusive of the bounding cysteine and phenylalanine, the CDR3 is 14 residues long. Only the CDR3 portion is preserved as DNA: 42 bases, with reading frame beginning at the first base. Read against the paper, the sample's time point label means: newly diagnosed GD, antithyroid drugs for less than 3 months. For both TCR sequencing and RNA sequencing, RNA was extracted from PBMCs using TRIzol. Graves' disease was diagnosed according to American Thyroid Association guidelines. The patients came from an endocrinology department in Xi'an, China. From each patient, about 9 milliliters of peripheral blood was collected into an EDTA anticoagulant tube. Ficoll Paque Plus density gradient separation was used to isolate PBMCs, and no further T cell sorting was performed. RNA quality was checked with an Agilent 2100 Bioanalyzer and agarose gel, and concentration with a NanoDrop 2000.

This sample was shared with a second study, whose subject was T cells in Graves' hyperthyroidism and ophthalmopathy. The second study reports: Stable Graves' hyperthyroidism was defined as no progression to ophthalmopathy during 18 months of follow-up. Hyperthyroidism patients were newly diagnosed, had a disease duration of under 2 months, and were aged 18 to 65 years. The study excluded patients with uncontrolled infections, other autoimmune diseases, pregnancy or lactation. Diagnoses were based on clinical symptoms, serum thyroxine and TRAb, thyroid ultrasound and orbital computed tomography. For the first round of RT-PCR on the TCR CDR3, the HTBI primer set was used together with the Qiagen OneStep RT-PCR kit. Most expanded thyroid clonotypes (frequency above 0.001) were also detected in blood, suggesting blood repertoires may reflect thyroid immune responses. A 13 V-J signature model separated ophthalmopathy from stable hyperthyroidism, with around 91% sensitivity and 81.08% specificity in cross-validation and 80%/75% in testing. During validation, the model predicted progression to ophthalmopathy a median of approximately 6.5 months ahead of onset, with 60% to 71% sensitivity and less than 85% specificity. TCR V-J signatures able to tell the groups apart were searched for in a discovery cohort of more than 90 patients, of whom around 43 had Graves' ophthalmopathy and roughly 58 had stable Graves' hyperthyroidism. Prospective prediction of ophthalmopathy was tested in an independent validation cohort of under 20 hyperthyroidism patients and some 17 patients who later progressed to ophthalmopathy. The 75 to 100 discovery patients were divided at random into training and test sets in a 7:3 ratio. The study also compared thyroid tissue and blood T-cell repertoires from a handful of Graves' hyperthyroidism patients. After blood sampling, hyperthyroidism patients were treated with methimazole at a starting dose of 30 mg daily, and ophthalmopathy patients were treated with high-dose intravenous methylprednisolone. Libraries were constructed in a second round of multiplex PCR, after which size selection and purification were carried out. The libraries were sequenced on an Illumina HiSeq2000 using paired-end 100 bp reads. SOAPnuke was used to process the raw data, throwing out any read that contained adapters or uncalled bases, had a mean Phred below 15, or lacked an exact constant-primer or identifier match. High-quality paired reads were merged using COPE v1.2.5, and each unique nucleotide sequence was defined as a clonotype. Clonotypes were aligned to IMGT TRBV, TRBD and TRBJ reference segments using MiTCR v1.1. The analysis included only V-J combinations with a frequency above 0.0001, which together covered approximately 99% of the repertoires. The TCS score was defined as the ratio of F50 (clonal expansion) to E x V (chaos), calculated using BLOSUM62-based TCRdist between CDR3 peptides within each V-J. Welch's t-statistics and random forest reduced fewer than 550 V-J features to roughly 13, which were used in a naive Bayes classifier (R e1071). No statistical method was used to fix the sample size in advance, and group allocation was not hidden from the investigators. TCR Vbeta CDR3 sequencing of 135 peripheral blood samples (43 ophthalmopathy, approximately 80 hyperthyroidism and around 17 progressor patients) is reported in the paper.

The sequencing used peripheral blood mononuclear cells (PBMCs), collected at new diagnosis, from a patient treated with antithyroid drugs. The chain is made from TRBV20-1 and TRBJ2-7, with an unclear D gene assignment. The receptor's source is a middle-aged man with Graves disease. Donor details come from another sample of the same person, matched by shared clones. The CDR3 region: CSAVQERGIYEQYF. The nucleotide sequence is given as TGCAGTGCTGTCCAGGAGCGAGGCATCTACGAGCAGTACTTC.